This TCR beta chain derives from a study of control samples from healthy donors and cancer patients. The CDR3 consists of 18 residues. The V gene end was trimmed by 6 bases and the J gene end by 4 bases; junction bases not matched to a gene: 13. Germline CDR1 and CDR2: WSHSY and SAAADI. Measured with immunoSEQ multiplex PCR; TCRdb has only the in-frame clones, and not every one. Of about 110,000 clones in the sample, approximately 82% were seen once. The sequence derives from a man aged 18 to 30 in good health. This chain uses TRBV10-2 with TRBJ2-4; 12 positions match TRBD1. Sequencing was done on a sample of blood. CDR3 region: CASSSEVRDRGPKNIQYF. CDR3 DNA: TGCGCCAGCAGCTCCGAAGTCCGGGACAGGGGGCCAAAAAACATTCAGTACTTC.